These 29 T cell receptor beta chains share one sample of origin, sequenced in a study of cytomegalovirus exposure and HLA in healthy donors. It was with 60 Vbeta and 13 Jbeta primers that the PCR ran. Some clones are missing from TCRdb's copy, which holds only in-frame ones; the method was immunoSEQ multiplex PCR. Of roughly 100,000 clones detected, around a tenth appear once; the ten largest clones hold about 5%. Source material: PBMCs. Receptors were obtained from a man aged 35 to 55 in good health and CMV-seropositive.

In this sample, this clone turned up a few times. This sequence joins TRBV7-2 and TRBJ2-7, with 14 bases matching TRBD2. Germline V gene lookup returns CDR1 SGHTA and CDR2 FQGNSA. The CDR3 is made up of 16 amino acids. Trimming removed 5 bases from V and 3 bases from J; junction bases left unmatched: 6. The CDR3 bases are TGTGCCAGCAGCAGAGGACTAGCGGGAGGCCTCTACGAGCAGTACTTC. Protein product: CASSRGLAGGLYEQYF.

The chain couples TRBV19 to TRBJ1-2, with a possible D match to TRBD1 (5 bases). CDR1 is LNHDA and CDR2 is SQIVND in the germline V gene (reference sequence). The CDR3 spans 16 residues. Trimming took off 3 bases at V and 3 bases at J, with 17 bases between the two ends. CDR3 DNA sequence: TGTGCCAGTAGTATGGGTCAGGGAAGGTATCACTATGGCTACACCTTC. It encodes CASSMGQGRYHYGYTF.

CDR3 nucleotides: TGTGCCAGCAGTTACTCGGAGGGAACCGGACCTGAAAAACTGTTTTTT. It is translated as CASSYSEGTGPEKLFF. V gene TRBV6-5 combines with J gene TRBJ1-4; D ambiguous. Trimming took off 0 bases at V and 7 bases at J, with 15 bases between the two ends. The CDR3 sequence is 16 residues long. Germline CDR1 MNHEY, CDR2 SVGAGI.

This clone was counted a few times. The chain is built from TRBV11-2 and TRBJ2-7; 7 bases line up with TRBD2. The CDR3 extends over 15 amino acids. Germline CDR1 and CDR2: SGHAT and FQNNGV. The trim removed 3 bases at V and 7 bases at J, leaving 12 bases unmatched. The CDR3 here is CASSLIQGAGREQYF. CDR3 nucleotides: TGTGCCAGCAGCTTGATCCAGGGAGCGGGGCGGGAGCAGTACTTC.

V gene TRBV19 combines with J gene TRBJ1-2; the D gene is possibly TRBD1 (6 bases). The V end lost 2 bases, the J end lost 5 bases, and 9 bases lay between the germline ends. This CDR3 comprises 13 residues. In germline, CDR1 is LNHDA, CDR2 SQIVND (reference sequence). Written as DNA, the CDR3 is TGTGCCAGTAGTATACTCGGACAGTATGGCTACACCTTC. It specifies CASSILGQYGYTF.

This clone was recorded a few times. The CDR3 DNA reads as TGTGCCAGCAGCGCAAGCGGGTCAACCCACGAGCAGTACTTC. As protein: CASSASGSTHEQYF. The V and J genes are TRBV9 and TRBJ2-7; D is possibly TRBD2 (6 bases). The length of the CDR3 is 14 residues. Deletions cut 3 bases from V and 5 bases from J, with 15 bases between. The V gene's germline CDR1 is SGDLS and CDR2 YYNGEE.

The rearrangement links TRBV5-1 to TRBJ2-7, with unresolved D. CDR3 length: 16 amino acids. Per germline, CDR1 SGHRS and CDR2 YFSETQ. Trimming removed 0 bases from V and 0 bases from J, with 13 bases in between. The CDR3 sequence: CASSLVSPLSSYEQYF. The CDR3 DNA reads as TGCGCCAGCAGCTTGGTATCTCCGTTGAGCTCCTACGAGCAGTACTTC.

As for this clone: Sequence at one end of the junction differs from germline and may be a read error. The CDR3, as DNA: TGTGCCAGCAGCTTTGGCCGGCGGGGGGTCTTC. Translated, it gives CASSFGRRGVF. The genes are TRBV5-6 and TRBJ2-1; 8 bases map to TRBD2. This CDR3 has 11 amino acids. Germline-derived CDR1 and CDR2 are SGHDT and YYEEEE.

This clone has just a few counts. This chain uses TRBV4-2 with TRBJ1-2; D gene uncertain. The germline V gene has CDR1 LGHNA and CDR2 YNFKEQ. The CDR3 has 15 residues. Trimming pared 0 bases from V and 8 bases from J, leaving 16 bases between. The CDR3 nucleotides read TGTGCCAGCAGCCAAGATTCCCCACGGTTCGGGGGCTACACCTTC. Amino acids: CASSQDSPRFGGYTF.

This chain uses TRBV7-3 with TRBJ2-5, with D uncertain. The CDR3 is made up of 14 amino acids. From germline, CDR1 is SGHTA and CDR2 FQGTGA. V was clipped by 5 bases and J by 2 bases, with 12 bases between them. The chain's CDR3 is CASSPGGQQETQYF. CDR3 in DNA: TGTGCCAGCAGCCCCGGCGGCCAGCAAGAGACCCAGTACTTC.

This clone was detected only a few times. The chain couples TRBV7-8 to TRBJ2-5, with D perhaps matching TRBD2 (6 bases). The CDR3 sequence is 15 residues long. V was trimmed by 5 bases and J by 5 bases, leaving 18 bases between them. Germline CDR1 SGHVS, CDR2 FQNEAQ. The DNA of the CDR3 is TGTGCCAGCAGCCCCACTCGATACGCGGGGGAGACCCAGTACTTC. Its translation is CASSPTRYAGETQYF.

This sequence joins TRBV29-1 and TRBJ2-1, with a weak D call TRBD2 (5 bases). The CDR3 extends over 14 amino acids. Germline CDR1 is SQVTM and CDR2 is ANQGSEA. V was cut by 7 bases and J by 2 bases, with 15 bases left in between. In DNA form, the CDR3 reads TGCAGCGCTGGGAGCGGTGTCACCTACAATGAGCAGTTCTTC. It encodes CSAGSGVTYNEQFF.

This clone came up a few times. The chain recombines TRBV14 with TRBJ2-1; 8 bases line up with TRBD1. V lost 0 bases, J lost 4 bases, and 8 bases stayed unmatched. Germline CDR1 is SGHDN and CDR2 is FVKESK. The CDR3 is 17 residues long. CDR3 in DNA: TGTGCCAGCAGCCAAGATGGACAGGGAAGGTTGTACAATGAGCAGTTCTTC. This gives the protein CASSQDGQGRLYNEQFF.

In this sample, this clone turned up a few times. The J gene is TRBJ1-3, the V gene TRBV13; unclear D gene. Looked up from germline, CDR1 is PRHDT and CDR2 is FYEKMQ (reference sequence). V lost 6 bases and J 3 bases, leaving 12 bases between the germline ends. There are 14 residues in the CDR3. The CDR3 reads CASREGGIGNTIYF. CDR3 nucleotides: TGTGCCAGCAGGGAGGGTGGAATTGGAAACACCATATATTTT.

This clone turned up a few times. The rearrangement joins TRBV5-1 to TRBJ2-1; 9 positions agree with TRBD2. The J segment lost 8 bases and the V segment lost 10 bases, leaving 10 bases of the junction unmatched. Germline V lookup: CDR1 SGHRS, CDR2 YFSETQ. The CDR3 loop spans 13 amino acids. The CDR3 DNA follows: TGCGCCTCCAGCCTAGCGGGACTATATGAGCAGTTCTTC. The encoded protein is CASSLAGLYEQFF.

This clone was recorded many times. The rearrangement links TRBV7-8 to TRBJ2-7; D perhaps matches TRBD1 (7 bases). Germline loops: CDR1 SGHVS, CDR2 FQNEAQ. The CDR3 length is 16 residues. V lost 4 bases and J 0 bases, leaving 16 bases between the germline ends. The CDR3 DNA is TGTGCCAGCAGCTGGGCAGGGGGGATGAGCTCCTACGAGCAGTACTTC. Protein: CASSWAGGMSSYEQYF.

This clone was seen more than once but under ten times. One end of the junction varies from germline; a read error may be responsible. The DNA for the CDR3 is TGTGCCAGCAGCTTAGGGTCGAACATTGAAGCTTTCTTT. Protein product: CASSLGSNIEAFF. This sequence joins TRBV13 and TRBJ1-1; D is uncertain. This CDR3 is 13 amino acids long. Germline CDR1 reads PRHDT; CDR2 reads FYEKMQ (reference sequence).

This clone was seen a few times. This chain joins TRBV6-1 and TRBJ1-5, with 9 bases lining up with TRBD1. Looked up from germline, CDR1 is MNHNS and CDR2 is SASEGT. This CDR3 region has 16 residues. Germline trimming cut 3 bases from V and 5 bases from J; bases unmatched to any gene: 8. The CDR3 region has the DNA TGTGCCAGCAGTGAGCTAGACAGGGGGTGGTATCAGCCCCAGCATTTT. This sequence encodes CASSELDRGWYQPQHF.

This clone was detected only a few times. This CDR3 reads CASSPPFYEQYF. The CDR3 DNA reads as TGTGCCAGCAGTCCTCCCTTCTACGAGCAGTACTTC. This chain links TRBV28 with TRBJ2-7; D is undetermined. The CDR3 is 12 residues long. Germline lookup yields CDR1 MDHEN and CDR2 SYDVKM. V was clipped by 5 bases and J by 3 bases, with 8 bases between them.

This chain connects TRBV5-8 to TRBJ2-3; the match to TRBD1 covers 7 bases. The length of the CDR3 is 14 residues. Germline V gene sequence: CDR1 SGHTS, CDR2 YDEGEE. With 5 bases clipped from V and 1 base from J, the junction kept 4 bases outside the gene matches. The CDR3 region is CASRRTGGTDTQYF. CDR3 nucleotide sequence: TGTGCCAGCAGGCGGACAGGAGGCACAGATACGCAGTATTTT.

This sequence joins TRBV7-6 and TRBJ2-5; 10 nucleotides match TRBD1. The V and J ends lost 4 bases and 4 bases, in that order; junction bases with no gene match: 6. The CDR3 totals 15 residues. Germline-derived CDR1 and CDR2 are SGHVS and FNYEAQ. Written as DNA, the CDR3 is TGTGCCAGCAGCTCCGGGACAGGGGTTCGAGAGACCCAGTACTTC. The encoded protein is CASSSGTGVRETQYF. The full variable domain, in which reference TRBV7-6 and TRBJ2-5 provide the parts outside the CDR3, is GAGVSQSPRYKVTKRGQDVALRCDPISGHVSLYWYRQALGQGPEFLTYFNYEAQQDKSGLPNDRFSAERPEGSISTLTIQRTEQRDSAMYRCASSSGTGVRETQYFGPGTRLLVL.

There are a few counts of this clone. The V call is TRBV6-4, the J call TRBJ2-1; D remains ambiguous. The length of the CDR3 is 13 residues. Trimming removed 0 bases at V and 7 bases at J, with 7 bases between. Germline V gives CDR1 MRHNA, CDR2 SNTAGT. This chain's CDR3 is CASSDSLINEQFF. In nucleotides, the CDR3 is TGTGCCAGCAGTGACTCACTTATAAATGAGCAGTTCTTC.

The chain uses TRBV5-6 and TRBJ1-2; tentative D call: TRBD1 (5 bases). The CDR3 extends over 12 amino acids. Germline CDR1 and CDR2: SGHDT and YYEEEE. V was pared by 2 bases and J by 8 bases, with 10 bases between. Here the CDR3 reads CASSLGGEGYTF. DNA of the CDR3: TGTGCCAGCAGCTTAGGAGGGGAAGGCTACACCTTC.

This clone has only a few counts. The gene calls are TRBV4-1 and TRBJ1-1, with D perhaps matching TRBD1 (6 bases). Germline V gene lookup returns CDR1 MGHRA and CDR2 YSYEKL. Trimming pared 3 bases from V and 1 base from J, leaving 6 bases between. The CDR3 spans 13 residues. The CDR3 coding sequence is TGCGCCAGCAGCCAGGGACAGAACACTGAAGCTTTCTTT. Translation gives CASSQGQNTEAFF.

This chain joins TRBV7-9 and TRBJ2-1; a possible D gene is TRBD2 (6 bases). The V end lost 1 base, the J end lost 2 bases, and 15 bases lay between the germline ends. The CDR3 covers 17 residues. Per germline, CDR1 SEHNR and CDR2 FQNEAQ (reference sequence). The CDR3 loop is CASSLGGINPPYNEQFF. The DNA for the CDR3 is TGTGCCAGCAGCTTAGGCGGGATTAATCCCCCCTACAATGAGCAGTTCTTC.

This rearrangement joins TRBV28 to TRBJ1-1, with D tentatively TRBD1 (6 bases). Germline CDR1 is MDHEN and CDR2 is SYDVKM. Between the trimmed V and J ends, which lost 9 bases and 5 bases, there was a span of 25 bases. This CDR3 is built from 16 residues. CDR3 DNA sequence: TGTGCCAGTGGAAGAGCCTGGGGACGTACAGGGACTGAAGCTTTCTTT. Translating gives CASGRAWGRTGTEAFF.

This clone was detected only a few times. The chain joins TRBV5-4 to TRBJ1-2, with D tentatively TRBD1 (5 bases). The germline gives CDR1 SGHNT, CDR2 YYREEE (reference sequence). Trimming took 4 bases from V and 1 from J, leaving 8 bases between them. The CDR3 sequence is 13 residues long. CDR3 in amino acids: CASSDQGNYGYTF. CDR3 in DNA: TGTGCCAGCAGCGACCAGGGTAACTATGGCTACACCTTC.

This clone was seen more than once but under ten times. The CDR3 DNA follows: TGTGCCAGCAGCCAAGAATCAAGCGGGAGCTACGAGCAGTACTTC. It codes for CASSQESSGSYEQYF. The gene calls are TRBV4-2 and TRBJ2-7; TRBD2 agrees at 8 bases. The germline CDR1 and CDR2 sequences are LGHNA and YNFKEQ. The trim removed 0 bases at V and 3 bases at J, leaving 4 bases unmatched. This CDR3 comprises 15 residues.

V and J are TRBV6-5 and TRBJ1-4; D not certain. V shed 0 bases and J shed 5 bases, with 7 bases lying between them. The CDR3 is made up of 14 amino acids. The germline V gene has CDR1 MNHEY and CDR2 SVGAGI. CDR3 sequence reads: CASSYSGRNEKLFF. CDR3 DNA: TGTGCCAGCAGTTACTCGGGCCGGAATGAAAAACTGTTTTTT.